A selection of T cell receptor beta chains follows, all from one sample in a study of shared clonotypes between healthy human individuals. Data came from immunoSEQ multiplex PCR; TCRdb stores just in-frame clones and leaves some out. Of around 510,000 clones in the sample, around 81% were seen once. Sequenced input: PBMCs. These receptors all come from a woman aged 35 to 49 in good health. Some clones in this sample may be carry-over from other donors' samples. Both conserved end residues are part of each CDR3. The order of the fields is clone size, J gene, D gene, V gene, CDR3 protein, CDR3 DNA. D genes are given only for firm matches. Clone sizes are given selectively: once, few, many, or a class where the clone is expanded.

>once|TRBJ2-6|NA|TRBV10-3
CAISDSVGAGANVLTF
TGTGCCATCAGTGACAGTGTGGGGGCCGGGGCCAACGTCCTGACTTTC
>NA|TRBJ2-7|NA|TRBV5-1
CASSTNRAHEQYF
TGCGCCAGCAGCACAAACAGGGCCCACGAGCAGTACTTC
>NA|TRBJ2-1|TRBD2|TRBV11-2
CASLVGTSDLYEQFF
TGTGCCAGCCTCGTGGGGACTAGCGATCTATATGAGCAGTTCTTC
>NA|TRBJ2-7|TRBD1|TRBV9
CASSVATGLTGNGYEQYF
TGTGCCAGCAGCGTAGCTACAGGGTTGACAGGGAACGGCTACGAGCAGTACTTC
>NA|TRBJ2-7|TRBD1|TRBV5-1
CASSLADRVGEQYF
TGCGCCAGCAGCTTGGCGGACAGGGTCGGCGAGCAGTACTTC
>NA|TRBJ1-1|NA|TRBV2
CASSPLVMNTEAFF
TGTGCCAGCAGCCCGCTTGTCATGAACACTGAAGCTTTCTTT
>NA|TRBJ2-3|NA|TRBV19
CASSVGGADTQYF
TGTGCCAGTAGCGTAGGGGGGGCGGATACGCAGTATTTT
>NA|TRBJ1-2|NA|TRBV29-1
CSVYDYGYTF
TGCAGCGTTTATGACTATGGCTACACCTTC
>NA|TRBJ2-7|TRBD2|TRBV27
CASSFTSGAYEQYF
TGTGCCAGCAGTTTTACTAGCGGAGCATACGAGCAGTACTTC
>NA|TRBJ2-2|NA|TRBV28
CASSPDGAAVTTGELFF
TGTGCCAGCAGTCCAGACGGGGCGGCCGTAACTACCGGGGAGCTGTTTTTT
>NA|TRBJ1-4|NA|TRBV2
CASSEALGATNEKLFF
TGTGCCAGCAGTGAAGCGCTCGGGGCAACTAATGAAAAACTGTTTTTT
>NA|TRBJ2-2|NA|TRBV9
CASSVGVRGTGELFF
TGTGCCAGCAGCGTAGGCGTTAGGGGAACCGGGGAGCTGTTTTTT
>once|TRBJ2-3|TRBD1|TRBV18
CASSPERRQGNTDTQYF
TGTGCCAGCTCACCAGAGAGGAGACAGGGTAATACAGATACGCAGTATTTT
>NA|TRBJ2-5|NA|TRBV5-1
CASTLGGPGVAQETQYF
TGCGCCAGCACCCTTGGTGGGCCAGGGGTAGCCCAAGAGACCCAGTACTTC
>NA|TRBJ1-4|TRBD1|TRBV5-6
CASSSQGLGGKLFF
TGTGCCAGCAGCTCACAGGGGCTTGGTGGAAAACTGTTTTTT
>NA|TRBJ2-1|NA|TRBV13
CASSFTGASYNEQFF
TGTGCCAGCAGCTTCACGGGAGCGTCGTACAATGAGCAGTTCTTC
>NA|TRBJ1-1|NA|TRBV4-3
CASSQDARQDTEAFF
TGCGCCAGCAGCCAAGATGCAAGGCAGGACACTGAAGCTTTCTTT
>NA|TRBJ2-5|NA|TRBV7-9
CASSLSGDGTAQYF
TGTGCCAGCAGCTTATCAGGGGACGGTACCGCCCAGTACTTC
>NA|TRBJ1-1|NA|TRBV19
CASSLFGDTSEAFF
TGTGCCAGTAGCCTATTCGGGGACACGTCTGAAGCTTTCTTT